One sample yielded the 32 T cell receptor beta chains listed below, sequenced in a study of blood T cell repertoires in COVID-19. Assay used: immunoSEQ multiplex PCR; TCRdb lists only in-frame clones, some missing. The table records 7,300 or so clones, around 88% of them present only once. Sequenced input: peripheral blood. All receptors derive from a woman in her fifties or sixties with active or convalescent COVID-19.

This clone was picked up a small number of times. This chain links TRBV5-6 with TRBJ1-3; D is perhaps TRBD1 (5 bases). V was clipped by 4 bases and J by 0 bases, with 14 bases between them. The germline V gene has CDR1 SGHDT and CDR2 YYEEEE. The CDR3 runs 16 residues. CDR3 protein: CASSLRRGYSGNTIYF. In nucleotides, the CDR3 is TGTGCCAGCAGCCTGCGAAGGGGTTACTCTGGAAACACCATATATTTT.

The V and J genes are TRBV7-3 and TRBJ2-1; 8 bases fit TRBD2. There are 16 residues in the CDR3. The germline gives CDR1 SGHTA, CDR2 FQGTGA. The J segment lost 6 bases and the V segment lost 1 base, leaving 8 bases of the junction unmatched. CDR3 coding DNA: TGTGCCAGCAGCTTAATCGTTGCGGGGGGACTCAATGAGCAGTTCTTC. It yields the protein CASSLIVAGGLNEQFF.

The chain combines TRBV18 with TRBJ2-3, with D uncertain. In germline, CDR1 is KGHSH, CDR2 LQKENI. Trimming removed 3 bases from V and 3 bases from J, with 16 bases in between. This CDR3 region has 16 residues. The CDR3 spells CASSPLDNGKTDTQYF. DNA for the CDR3: TGTGCCAGCTCACCCCTAGATAACGGAAAGACAGATACGCAGTATTTT.

By sample share, this clone is medium-sized. The chain carries TRBV27 and TRBJ2-5; no clear D gene. Germline V CDR1 and CDR2: MNHEY, SMNVEV (reference sequence). This CDR3 has 14 residues. Trimming took off 0 bases at V and 8 bases at J, with 13 bases between the two ends. The CDR3 loop is CASSLSASVETQYF. For the CDR3, the DNA is TGTGCCAGCAGTTTATCGGCCAGCGTGGAAACCCAGTACTTC.

V usage is TRBV7-6 and J usage is TRBJ2-6, with 10 bases fitting TRBD2. The CDR3 totals 15 residues. CDR1 SGHVS and CDR2 FNYEAQ come from the germline V gene. With V trimmed by 5 bases and J by 13 bases, 11 bases remained unmatched. The CDR3 region is CASSLGPAGGPVLTF. The CDR3 DNA reads as TGTGCCAGCAGCCTAGGGCCAGCGGGGGGGCCGGTCCTGACTTTC.

The genes are TRBV30 and TRBJ1-2; the match to TRBD1 covers 8 bases. CDR1 GTSNPN and CDR2 SVGIG come from the germline V gene (reference sequence). This CDR3 region has 13 residues. J lost 8 bases, V lost 4 bases, and 9 bases had no gene match. DNA for the CDR3: TGTGCCTGGACACCGGGACAGGTGGACGGCTACACCTTC. It codes for CAWTPGQVDGYTF.

The chain recombines TRBV19 with TRBJ2-6; maybe TRBD2 (6 bases). The germline V gene has CDR1 LNHDA and CDR2 SQIVND (reference sequence). V dropped 6 bases and J dropped 0 bases, with 12 bases sitting between them. The CDR3 extends over 16 amino acids. The CDR3 region has the DNA TGTGCCAGTAGGCGCGGGACGGCCTCTGGGGCCAACGTCCTGACTTTC. Protein sequence: CASRRGTASGANVLTF.

The rearrangement uses TRBV2 and TRBJ1-5; D perhaps matches TRBD1 (5 bases). The CDR3 totals 15 residues. Trimming took off 0 bases at V and 4 bases at J, with 10 bases between the two ends. Germline V CDR1 and CDR2: SNHLY, FYNNEI. This chain's CDR3 is CASSEAWGGNQPQHF. CDR3 bases: TGTGCCAGCAGTGAAGCGTGGGGGGGGAATCAGCCCCAGCATTTT.

The rearrangement joins TRBV19 to TRBJ2-1, with 8 positions matching TRBD2. CDR3 length: 13 amino acids. Germline CDR1 LNHDA, CDR2 SQIVND (reference sequence). Trimming at V came to 7 bases and at J to 6 bases, leaving 5 bases not matched to a gene. CDR3 DNA sequence: TGTGCCAGTATGCCGGGAGGGGGCAATGAGCAGTTCTTC. This codes for CASMPGGGNEQFF. Drawing the rest from reference TRBV19 and TRBJ2-1, the complete variable domain is DGGITQSPKYLFRKEGQNVTLSCEQNLNHDAMYWYRQDPGQGLRLIYYSQIVNDFQKGDIAEGYSVSREKKESFPLTVTSAQKNPTAFYLCASMPGGGNEQFFGPGTRLTVL.

This clone was detected once. J is TRBJ2-1 and V is TRBV28; D might be TRBD1 (6 bases). Looked up from germline, CDR1 is MDHEN and CDR2 is SYDVKM. This CDR3 is 15 amino acids long. V dropped 7 bases and J dropped 0 bases, with 13 bases sitting between them. CDR3 bases: TGTGCCAGCACCCGTGGGGGCTTCTCCTACAATGAGCAGTTCTTC. Protein product: CASTRGGFSYNEQFF.

The rearrangement uses TRBV3-1 (or the pseudogene TRBV3-2) and TRBJ1-2; D is perhaps TRBD1 (5 bases). V was clipped by 1 base and J by 4 bases, with 16 bases between them. Germline CDR1 reads LGHDT; CDR2 reads YNNKEL (reference sequence). CDR3 length equals 16 residues. CDR3 residues: CASSQAPRRGCYGYTF. Here the CDR3 DNA reads TGTGCCAGCAGCCAAGCCCCCAGGCGGGGCTGCTATGGCTACACCTTC.

This clone was observed once. This rearrangement joins TRBV18 to TRBJ2-1; perhaps TRBD1 as D (5 bases). The germline CDR1 and CDR2 sequences are KGHSH and LQKENI. Trimming removed 3 bases from V and 7 bases from J, with 16 bases in between. The CDR3 length is 15 residues. CDR3 sequence reads: CASSPGPGLGNEQFF. CDR3 DNA: TGTGCCAGCTCACCGGGGCCAGGGTTGGGGAATGAGCAGTTCTTC.

The CDR3: CASSQEKPAGGQGETQYF. The CDR3 nucleotides read TGCGCCAGCAGCCAAGAAAAGCCAGCGGGGGGGCAGGGGGAGACCCAGTACTTC. This sequence joins TRBV4-3 and TRBJ2-5, with 10 nucleotides matching TRBD2. Germline loops: CDR1 LGHNA, CDR2 YSLEER. The CDR3 runs to 18 residues. V was pared by 0 bases and J by 5 bases, with 12 bases of the junction left unmatched.

The chain recombines TRBV7-8 with TRBJ2-7; no firm D call. Trimming left V 5 bases short and J 4 bases short, with 15 bases between. Per germline, CDR1 SGHVS and CDR2 FQNEAQ. CDR3 length: 14 residues. The chain's CDR3 is CASSPQAGAYEQYF. DNA for the CDR3: TGTGCCAGCAGCCCCCAGGCAGGTGCTTACGAGCAGTACTTC.

The V and J genes are TRBV24-1 and TRBJ1-1; D remains ambiguous. Germline CDR1 KGHDR, CDR2 SFDVKD. V gave up 4 bases and J gave up 0 bases, with 5 bases separating them. The CDR3 has 13 residues. This CDR3 reads CATSDGLNTEAFF. The CDR3 DNA is TGTGCCACCAGTGACGGGTTGAACACTGAAGCTTTCTTT.

The rearrangement joins TRBV19 to TRBJ2-7, with 9 bases aligning to TRBD1. The CDR3 runs to 15 residues. Germline V gene sequence: CDR1 LNHDA, CDR2 SQIVND (reference sequence). Trimming at V came to 3 bases and at J to 5 bases, leaving 8 bases not matched to a gene. CDR3 nucleotide sequence: TGTGCCAGTAGTATGGCCGGGACAGGGTACCACGAGCAGTACTTC. Protein: CASSMAGTGYHEQYF.

This clone is a singleton in its sample. J is TRBJ1-1 and V is TRBV30; 11 bases map to TRBD1. The CDR3 is made up of 12 amino acids. The V segment lost 5 bases and the J segment 12 bases; nucleotides outside the gene matches: 8. The germline V gene has CDR1 GTSNPN and CDR2 SVGIG (reference sequence). The CDR3 reads CAWAGTGGKTFF. The CDR3 DNA is TGTGCCTGGGCCGGGACAGGGGGAAAAACTTTCTTT. Complete variable domain (other parts from reference TRBV30 and TRBJ1-1): SQTIHQWPATLVQPVGSPLSLECTVEGTSNPNLYWYRQAAGRGLQLLFYSVGIGQISSEVPQNLSASRPQDRQFILSSKKLLLSDSGFYLCAWAGTGGKTFFGQGTRLTVV.

The gene calls are TRBV12-3 or TRBV12-4 and TRBJ1-2; D gene uncertain. This CDR3 is built from 13 residues. Deletions cut 5 bases from V and 6 bases from J, with 13 bases between. CDR3 in DNA: TGTGCCAGCAGTCCCGGGTCGCCCGATGGCTACACCTTC. This gives the protein CASSPGSPDGYTF.

This chain links TRBV2 with TRBJ1-1; D is undetermined. The CDR3 is made up of 12 amino acids. V lost 3 bases and J lost 10, with 12 bases in between. Germline assignment: CDR1 SNHLY and CDR2 FYNNEI. The chain's CDR3 is CASSDPGKVAFF. Here the CDR3 DNA reads TGTGCCAGCAGTGATCCGGGGAAGGTAGCTTTCTTT.

This clone turned up a few times. V gene TRBV28 combines with J gene TRBJ1-6; 9 bases agree with TRBD1. CDR1 and CDR2 from the germline V gene are MDHEN and SYDVKM. V gave up 6 bases and J gave up 14 bases; unmatched junction bases: 17. This CDR3 is built from 16 residues. The CDR3 sequence is CASRRTGDPPAVTLHF. The CDR3 DNA reads as TGTGCCAGCAGGAGGACAGGGGACCCTCCGGCCGTCACCCTCCACTTT.

This sequence joins TRBV29-1 and TRBJ2-1, with D perhaps TRBD2 (6 bases). Trimming shortened V by 7 bases and J by 12 bases, and 13 bases separated the two germline ends. Germline V lookup: CDR1 SQVTM, CDR2 ANQGSEA. The CDR3 extends over 10 amino acids. The CDR3 region is CSGKGEVQFF. As DNA, the CDR3 is TGCAGCGGAAAAGGGGAGGTGCAGTTCTTC.

The V and J genes are TRBV14 and TRBJ2-2; the match to TRBD1 covers 8 bases. V lost 4 bases to trimming and J lost 5 bases; unmatched junction nucleotides: 12. This CDR3 is 17 amino acids long. The germline CDR1 and CDR2 sequences are SGHDN and FVKESK. CDR3: CASSPSGQGAWTGELFF. The CDR3 coding sequence is TGTGCCAGCAGCCCGTCCGGCCAGGGGGCGTGGACCGGGGAGCTGTTTTTT.

This chain connects TRBV7-9 to TRBJ2-7, with 7 bases fitting TRBD1. Germline values: CDR1 SEHNR, CDR2 FQNEAQ (reference sequence). The V and J ends lost 1 base and 0 bases, in that order; junction bases with no gene match: 6. This CDR3 comprises 16 residues. CDR3 protein: CASSLGNRGRSYEQYF. CDR3 bases: TGTGCCAGCAGCTTAGGGAACAGGGGTCGCTCCTACGAGCAGTACTTC.

V is TRBV29-1 and J is TRBJ1-1; a weak D match, TRBD1 (6 bases). This CDR3 has 14 amino acids. Germline lookup yields CDR1 SQVTM and CDR2 ANQGSEA. V lost 1 base and J 2 bases, leaving 11 bases between the germline ends. This CDR3 reads CSVEGPQGNTEAFF. Written as DNA, the CDR3 is TGCAGCGTTGAAGGGCCACAGGGAAACACTGAAGCTTTCTTT. Based on the CDR3 plus reference TRBV29-1 and TRBJ1-1, the full variable domain is SAVISQKPSRDICQRGTSLTIQCQVDSQVTMMFWYRQQPGQSLTLIATANQGSEATYESGFVIDKFPISRPNLTFSTLTVSNMSPEDSSIYLCSVEGPQGNTEAFFGQGTRLTVV.

The chain combines TRBV27 with TRBJ2-5; TRBD1 might be the D (7 bases). The germline gives CDR1 MNHEY, CDR2 SMNVEV (reference sequence). Deletions cut 4 bases from V and 7 bases from J, with 22 bases between. The CDR3 contains 16 residues. CDR3 DNA sequence: TGTGCCAGCAGTTCCCAAGGACGGGGGCCAGGGGGGACCCAGTACTTC. It codes for CASSSQGRGPGGTQYF.

The V gene is TRBV9, the J gene TRBJ1-3; 7 bases are a match to TRBD1. Germline V gene sequence: CDR1 SGDLS, CDR2 YYNGEE. J gave up 0 bases and V 1 base, and 7 bases lay outside the gene matches. CDR3 length: 17 amino acids. CDR3 nucleotide sequence: TGTGCCAGCAGCGTAACCGGGACAGCGAACTCTGGAAACACCATATATTTT. Translating gives CASSVTGTANSGNTIYF.

This rearrangement joins TRBV4-2 to TRBJ1-4; D uncertain. Germline loops: CDR1 LGHNA, CDR2 YNFKEQ. The germline V and J ends were trimmed by 0 bases and 7 bases, with 6 bases remaining between them. This CDR3 region has 13 residues. This CDR3 is CASSQDRGEKLFF. The CDR3 DNA reads as TGTGCCAGCAGCCAAGATAGAGGTGAAAAACTGTTTTTT.

This clone has a single count. The J gene is TRBJ2-5, the V gene TRBV28, with D hard to call. Germline V CDR1 and CDR2: MDHEN, SYDVKM. The CDR3 sequence is 14 residues long. The V gene lost 2 bases and the J gene lost 5 bases, with 12 bases spanning the gap. Here the CDR3 reads CASSLGQSLETQYF. CDR3 DNA sequence: TGTGCCAGCAGTTTAGGGCAGTCCCTTGAGACCCAGTACTTC.

The chain is built from TRBV2 and TRBJ2-2, with TRBD2 identical over 8 bases. Germline V gene lookup returns CDR1 SNHLY and CDR2 FYNNEI. The CDR3 consists of 15 residues. V shed 2 bases and J 5 bases; nucleotides not matched to a gene: 4. CDR3 sequence reads: CASSESGGGTGELFF. CDR3 nucleotides: TGTGCCAGCAGTGAAAGTGGCGGGGGGACCGGGGAGCTGTTTTTT. Full variable domain (rest looked up from reference TRBV2 and TRBJ2-2): EPEVTQTPSHQVTQMGQEVILRCVPISNHLYFYWYRQILGQKVEFLVSFYNNEISEKSEIFDDQFSVERPDGSNFTLKIRSTKLEDSAMYFCASSESGGGTGELFFGEGSRLTVL.

The gene calls are TRBV18 and TRBJ1-2; D uncertain. Per the germline V gene, CDR1 is KGHSH and CDR2 is LQKENI. Trimming took off 2 bases at V and 7 bases at J, with 14 bases between the two ends. The CDR3 has 14 residues. Here the CDR3 reads CASSPSEGLGGYTF. CDR3 bases: TGTGCCAGCTCACCATCGGAGGGCTTGGGTGGCTACACCTTC.

The chain employs TRBV7-8 and TRBJ2-7; 8 bases align to TRBD2. The ends lost 5 bases at V and 2 bases at J; junction bases unmatched: 5. CDR1 and CDR2 from the germline V gene are SGHVS and FQNEAQ. This CDR3 has 14 amino acids. CDR3 protein: CASSPLAGTYEQYF. In nucleotides, the CDR3 is TGTGCCAGCAGCCCCCTAGCGGGCACCTACGAGCAGTACTTC.

The V gene is TRBV2, the J gene TRBJ2-3; 11 nucleotides line up with TRBD2. The germline gives CDR1 SNHLY, CDR2 FYNNEI. The V and J ends lost 6 bases and 6 bases, in that order; junction bases with no gene match: 8. There are 15 residues in the CDR3. As DNA, the CDR3 is TGTGCCAGCAGCGTTAGCGGGGGGGCGTGGGATACGCAGTATTTT. Its protein is CASSVSGGAWDTQYF.